This T cell receptor (beta chain) was obtained from a study of blood T cell repertoires in COVID-19. At the level of the study: Sites across the United States, Italy and Spain contributed samples from acute and convalescent COVID-19. The analysed material was cDNA or gDNA that came from T cells, B-cell-depleted T cells, or PBMCs.

This CDR3 is built from 15 residues. Per germline, CDR1 KGHSH and CDR2 LQKENI. Trimming shortened V by 3 bases and J by 0 bases, and 9 bases separated the two germline ends. The authors' processing: Estimated nucleated cell counts came from reference gene primer amplification. Data came from immunoSEQ multiplex PCR; TCRdb stores just in-frame clones and leaves some out. That table is the source of V, J and clone size, and D and trimming were worked out from the DNA. This table has just over 200,000 clones, 85% to 90% appearing once. Sequencing input: peripheral blood. The chain combines TRBV18 with TRBJ1-3, with D possibly being TRBD1 (5 bases). This receptor was obtained from a man of 80 years or more with acute or convalescent COVID-19. For the CDR3, the DNA is TGTGCCAGCTCACCCGACAGCAGCTCTGGAAACACCATATATTTT. This gives the protein CASSPDSSSGNTIYF.